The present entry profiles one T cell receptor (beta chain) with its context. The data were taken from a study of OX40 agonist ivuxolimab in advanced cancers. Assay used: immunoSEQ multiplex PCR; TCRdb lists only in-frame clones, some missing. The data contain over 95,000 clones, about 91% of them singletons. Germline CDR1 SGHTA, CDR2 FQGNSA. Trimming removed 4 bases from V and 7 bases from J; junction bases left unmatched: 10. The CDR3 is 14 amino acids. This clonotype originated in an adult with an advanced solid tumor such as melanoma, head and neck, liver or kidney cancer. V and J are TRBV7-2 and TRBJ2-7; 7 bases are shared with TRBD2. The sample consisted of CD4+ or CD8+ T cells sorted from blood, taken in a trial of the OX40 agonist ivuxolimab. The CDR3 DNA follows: TGTGCCAGCAGCTCTAGCGGCCCCGGGGGGGAGCAGTACTTC. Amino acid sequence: CASSSSGPGGEQYF. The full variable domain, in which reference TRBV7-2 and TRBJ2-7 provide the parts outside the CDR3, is GAGVSQSPSNKVTEKGKDVELRCDPISGHTALYWYRQSLGQGLEFLIYFQGNSAPDKSGLPSDRFSAERTGGSVSTLTIQRTQQEDSAVYLCASSSSGPGGEQYFGPGTRLTVT.